This T cell receptor beta chain came from a study of CD8 T cells in Susac syndrome. Random-hexamer reverse transcription was applied to about 0.45 to 1 ug RNA. The authors amplified TCR beta CDR3 across 54 Vbeta and 13 Jbeta using immunoSEQ multiplex PCR. A single record per CDR3 protein comes from TCRdb applying MiXCR to the immunoSEQ multiplex PCR reads. The top ten clones hold 0.093% of a sample with about 180,000 distinct CDR3 sequences, 95% of them seen once. In germline, CDR1 is LGHDT, CDR2 YNNKEL (reference sequence). Trimming stripped 4 bases from V and 3 bases from J, with 9 bases between. The CDR3 spans 13 residues. The multiple sclerosis controls comprised treatment-naive patients whose relapsing-remitting disease was stable or active.

Sequenced: CD4+ T cells from PBMCs. The receptor was derived from a human donor with multiple sclerosis. This sequence joins TRBV3-1 and TRBJ1-2; D not certain. In DNA, the CDR3 is TGTGCCAGCAGCCCAGGAAGGGACTATGGCTACACCTTC. Its translation: CASSPGRDYGYTF.